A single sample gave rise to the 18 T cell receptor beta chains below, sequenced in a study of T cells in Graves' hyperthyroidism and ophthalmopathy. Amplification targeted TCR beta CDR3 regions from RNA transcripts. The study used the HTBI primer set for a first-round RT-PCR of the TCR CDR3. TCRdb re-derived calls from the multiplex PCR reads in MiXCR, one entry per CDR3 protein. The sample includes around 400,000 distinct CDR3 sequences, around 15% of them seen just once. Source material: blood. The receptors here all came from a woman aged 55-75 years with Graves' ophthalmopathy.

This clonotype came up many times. The CDR3: CASSQGGSGNTIYF. The CDR3 DNA follows: TGTGCCAGCAGCCAAGGGGGTTCTGGAAACACCATATATTTT. The V call is TRBV3-1, the J call TRBJ1-3; D not certain. V was trimmed by 1 base and J by 1 base, leaving 5 bases between them. Germline loops: CDR1 LGHDT, CDR2 YNNKEL (reference sequence). CDR3 length: 14 amino acids.

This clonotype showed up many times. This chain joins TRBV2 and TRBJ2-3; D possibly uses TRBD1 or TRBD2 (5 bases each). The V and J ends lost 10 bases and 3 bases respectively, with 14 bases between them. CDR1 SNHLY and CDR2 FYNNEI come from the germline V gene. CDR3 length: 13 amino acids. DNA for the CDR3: TGTGCCAAGACGCTAGCAGGGACAGATACGCAGTATTTT. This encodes CAKTLAGTDTQYF. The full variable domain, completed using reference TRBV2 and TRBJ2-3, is EPEVTQTPSHQVTQMGQEVILRCVPISNHLYFYWYRQILGQKVEFLVSFYNNEISEKSEIFDDQFSVERPDGSNFTLKIRSTKLEDSAMYFCAKTLAGTDTQYFGPGTRLTVL.

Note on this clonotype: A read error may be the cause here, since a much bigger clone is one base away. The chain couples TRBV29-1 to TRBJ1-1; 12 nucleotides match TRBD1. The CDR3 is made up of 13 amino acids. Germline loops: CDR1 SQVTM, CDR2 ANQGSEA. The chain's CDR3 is CNVGTGGLTEAFF. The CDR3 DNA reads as TGCAACGTAGGGACAGGGGGCTTAACTGAAGCTTTCTTT.

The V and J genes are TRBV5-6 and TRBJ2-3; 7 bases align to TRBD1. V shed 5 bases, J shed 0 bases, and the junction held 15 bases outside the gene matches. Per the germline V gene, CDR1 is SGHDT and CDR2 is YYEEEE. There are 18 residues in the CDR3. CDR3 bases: TGTGCCAGCAGTAGACCGGGACAGCTTTCCTCTAGCACAGATACGCAGTATTTT. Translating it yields CASSRPGQLSSSTDTQYF.

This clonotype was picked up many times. In DNA, the CDR3 is TGTGCCAGCTCACCAGGGGGACTACCTTTCAATGAGCAGTTCTTC. Its translation: CASSPGGLPFNEQFF. The chain combines TRBV18 with TRBJ2-1; 7 positions match TRBD2. Germline CDR1 reads KGHSH; CDR2 reads LQKENI. V was pared by 2 bases and J by 6 bases, with 7 bases of the junction left unmatched. There are 15 residues in the CDR3.

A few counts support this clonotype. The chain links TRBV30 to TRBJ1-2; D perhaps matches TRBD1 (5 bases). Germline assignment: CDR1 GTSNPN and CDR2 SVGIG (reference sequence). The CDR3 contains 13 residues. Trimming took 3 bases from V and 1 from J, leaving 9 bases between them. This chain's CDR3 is CAWSRDSNYGYTF. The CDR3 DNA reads TGTGCCTGGAGCCGTGACAGTAACTATGGCTACACCTTC.

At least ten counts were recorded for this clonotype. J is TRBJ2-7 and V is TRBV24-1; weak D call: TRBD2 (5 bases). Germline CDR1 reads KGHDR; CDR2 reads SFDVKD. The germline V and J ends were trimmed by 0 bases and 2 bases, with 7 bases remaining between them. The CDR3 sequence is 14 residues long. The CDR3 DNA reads TGTGCCACCAGTGATTTGGACTACCCCTACGAGCAGTACTTC. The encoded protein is CATSDLDYPYEQYF.

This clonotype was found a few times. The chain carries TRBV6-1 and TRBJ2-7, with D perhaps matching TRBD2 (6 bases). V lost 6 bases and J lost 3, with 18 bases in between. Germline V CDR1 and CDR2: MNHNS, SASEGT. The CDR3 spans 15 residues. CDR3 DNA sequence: TGTGCCAGCAGCCGGGACTTTACCCTAAACTACGAGCAGTACTTC. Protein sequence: CASSRDFTLNYEQYF.

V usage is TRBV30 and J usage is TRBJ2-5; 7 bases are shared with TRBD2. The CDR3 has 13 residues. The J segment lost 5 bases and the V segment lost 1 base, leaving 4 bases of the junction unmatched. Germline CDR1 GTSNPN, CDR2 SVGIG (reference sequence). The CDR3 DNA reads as TGTGCCTGGAGTGAGGGCGGGAGCGAGACCCAGTACTTC. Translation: CAWSEGGSETQYF.

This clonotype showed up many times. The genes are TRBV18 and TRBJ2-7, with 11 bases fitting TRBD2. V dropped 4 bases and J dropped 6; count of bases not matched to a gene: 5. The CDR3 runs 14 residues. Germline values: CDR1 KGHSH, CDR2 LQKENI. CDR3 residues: CASSQLAGDPEQYF. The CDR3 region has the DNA TGTGCCAGCTCACAACTAGCGGGAGATCCCGAGCAGTACTTC.

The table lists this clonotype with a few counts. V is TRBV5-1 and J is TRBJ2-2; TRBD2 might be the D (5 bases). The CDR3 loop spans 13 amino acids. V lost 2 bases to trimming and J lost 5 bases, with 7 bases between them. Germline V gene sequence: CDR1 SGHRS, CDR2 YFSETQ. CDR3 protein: CASSFGKTGELFF. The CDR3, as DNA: TGCGCCAGCAGCTTCGGGAAAACCGGGGAGCTGTTTTTT.

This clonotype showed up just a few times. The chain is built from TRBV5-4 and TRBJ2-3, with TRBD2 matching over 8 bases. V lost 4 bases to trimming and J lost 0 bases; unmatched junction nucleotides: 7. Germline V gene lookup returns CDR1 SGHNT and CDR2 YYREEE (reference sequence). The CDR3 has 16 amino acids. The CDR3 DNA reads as TGTGCCAGCAGCCCCCCGCCTAGCGGGAGCACAGATACGCAGTATTTT. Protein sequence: CASSPPPSGSTDTQYF.

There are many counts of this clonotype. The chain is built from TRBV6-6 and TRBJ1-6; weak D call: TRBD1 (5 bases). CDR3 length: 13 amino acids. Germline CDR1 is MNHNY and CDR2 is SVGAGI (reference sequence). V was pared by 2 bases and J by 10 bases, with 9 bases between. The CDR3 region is CASSYGGDSPLHF. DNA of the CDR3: TGTGCCAGCAGTTACGGGGGGGACTCACCCCTCCACTTT.

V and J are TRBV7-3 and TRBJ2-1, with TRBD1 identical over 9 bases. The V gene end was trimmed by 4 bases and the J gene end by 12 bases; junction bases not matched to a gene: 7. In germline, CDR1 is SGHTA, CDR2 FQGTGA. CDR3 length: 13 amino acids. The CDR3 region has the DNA TGTGCCAGCAGCTCCGGGACAGGGTGGGTGCAGTTCTTC. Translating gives CASSSGTGWVQFF.

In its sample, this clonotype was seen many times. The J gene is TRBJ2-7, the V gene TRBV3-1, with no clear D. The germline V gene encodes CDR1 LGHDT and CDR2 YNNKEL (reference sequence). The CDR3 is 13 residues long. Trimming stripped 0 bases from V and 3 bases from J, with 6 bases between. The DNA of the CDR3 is TGTGCCAGCAGCCAAGAAGAGGTCTACGAGCAGTACTTC. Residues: CASSQEEVYEQYF.

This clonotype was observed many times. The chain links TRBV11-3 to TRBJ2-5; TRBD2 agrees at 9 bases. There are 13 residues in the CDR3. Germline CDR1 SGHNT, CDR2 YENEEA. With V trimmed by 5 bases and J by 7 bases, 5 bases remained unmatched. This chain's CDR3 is CASSQGLARTQYF. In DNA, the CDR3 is TGTGCCAGCAGCCAGGGACTAGCTCGGACCCAGTACTTC.

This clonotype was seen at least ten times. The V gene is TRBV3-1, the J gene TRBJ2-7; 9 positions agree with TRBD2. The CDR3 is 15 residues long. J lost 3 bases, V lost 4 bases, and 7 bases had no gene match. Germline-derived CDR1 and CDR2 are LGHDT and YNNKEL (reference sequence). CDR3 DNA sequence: TGTGCCAGCAGCCCGTCCGGGACTAGCAGCTACGAGCAGTACTTC. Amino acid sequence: CASSPSGTSSYEQYF.

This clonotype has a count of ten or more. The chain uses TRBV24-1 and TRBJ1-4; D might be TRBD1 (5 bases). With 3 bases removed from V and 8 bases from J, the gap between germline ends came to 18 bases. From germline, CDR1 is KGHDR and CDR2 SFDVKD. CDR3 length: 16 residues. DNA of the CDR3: TGTGCCACCAGTGATCCCTCGGACACCCGGCCCGAAAAACTGTTTTTT. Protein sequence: CATSDPSDTRPEKLFF.